This T cell receptor (beta chain) was identified in a study of graft-versus-host responses after intestinal transplantation. Overall study context: Recipients were all induced with anti-thymocyte globulin, then given tacrolimus and steroids for 3 to 4 years.

About this clone: Its target is unknown.

The germline gives CDR1 SEHNR, CDR2 FQNEAQ (reference sequence). The V end was cut by 2 bases, the J end by 11 bases, with 15 bases between. The CDR3 extends over 13 amino acids. TCRdb's table, derived via immunoSEQ multiplex PCR, lists solely in-frame clones and lacks some. The sample carries approximately 88,000 clones, 90% recorded once. This clonotype originated in a human donor who received an intestinal transplant. The starting material was unstimulated CD4+ T cells sorted from spleen or lymph node cells, obtained before intestinal transplant. The chain recombines TRBV7-9 with TRBJ1-1; D call uncertain. The CDR3 sequence is CASSLSGAGWAFF. CDR3 DNA sequence: TGTGCCAGCAGCTTATCTGGCGCGGGGTGGGCTTTCTTT.